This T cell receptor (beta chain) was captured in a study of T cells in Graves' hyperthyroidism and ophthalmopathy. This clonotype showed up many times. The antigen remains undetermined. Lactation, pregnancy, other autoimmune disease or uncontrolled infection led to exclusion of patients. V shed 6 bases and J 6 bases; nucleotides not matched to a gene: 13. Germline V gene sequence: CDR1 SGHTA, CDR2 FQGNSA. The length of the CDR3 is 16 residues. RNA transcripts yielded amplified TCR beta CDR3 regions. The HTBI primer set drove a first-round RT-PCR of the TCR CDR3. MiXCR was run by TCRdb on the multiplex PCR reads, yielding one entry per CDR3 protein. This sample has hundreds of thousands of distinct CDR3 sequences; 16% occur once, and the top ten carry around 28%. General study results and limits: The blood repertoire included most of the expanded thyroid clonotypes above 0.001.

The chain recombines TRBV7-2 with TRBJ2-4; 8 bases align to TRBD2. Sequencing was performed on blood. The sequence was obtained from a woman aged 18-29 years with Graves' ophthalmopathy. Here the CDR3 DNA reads TGTGCCAGCAGATCAGAAGGTACTAGCGGTGTAAACATTCAGTACTTC. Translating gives CASRSEGTSGVNIQYF.